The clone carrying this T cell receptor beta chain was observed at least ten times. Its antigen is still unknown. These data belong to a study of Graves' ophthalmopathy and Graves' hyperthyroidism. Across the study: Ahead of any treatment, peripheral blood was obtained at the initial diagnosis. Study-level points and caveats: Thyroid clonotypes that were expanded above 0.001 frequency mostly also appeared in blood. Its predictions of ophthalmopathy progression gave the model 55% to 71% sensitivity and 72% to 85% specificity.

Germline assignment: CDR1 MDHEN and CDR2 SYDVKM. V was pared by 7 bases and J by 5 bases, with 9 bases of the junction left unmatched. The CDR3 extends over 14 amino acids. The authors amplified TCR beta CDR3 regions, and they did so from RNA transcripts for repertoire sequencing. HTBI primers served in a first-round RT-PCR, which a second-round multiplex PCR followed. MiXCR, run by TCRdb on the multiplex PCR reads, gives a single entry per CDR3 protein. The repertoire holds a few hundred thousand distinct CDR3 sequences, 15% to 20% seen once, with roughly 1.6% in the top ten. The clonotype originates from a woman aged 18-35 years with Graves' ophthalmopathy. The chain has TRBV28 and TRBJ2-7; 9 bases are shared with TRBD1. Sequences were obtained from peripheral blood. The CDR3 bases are TGTGCCAGCACTGTACCGGGACAGGGTGACGAGCAGTACTTC. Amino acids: CASTVPGQGDEQYF.